The source of this T cell receptor beta chain is a study of OX40 agonist ivuxolimab in advanced cancers. Sequenced by immunoSEQ multiplex PCR; TCRdb stores in-frame clones only, minus some. The sample includes tens of thousands of clones, around 86% of them seen just once. Germline V gene lookup returns CDR1 SGHKS and CDR2 YYEKEE (reference sequence). The V end was cut by 1 base, the J end by 3 bases, with 11 bases between. The CDR3 runs 14 residues. The count of this clone is one. Sequenced material: CD4+ or CD8+ T cells sorted from blood, taken in a trial of the OX40 agonist ivuxolimab. The chain is built from TRBV5-5 and TRBJ2-7; D may be TRBD1 (5 bases). The receptor was derived from an adult with an advanced solid tumor such as melanoma, head and neck, liver or kidney cancer. CDR3: CASSLSPRDYEQYF. CDR3 nucleotides: TGTGCCAGCAGCTTGTCCCCCAGGGACTACGAGCAGTACTTC.